The 9 T cell receptor beta chains below all came from one sample that was sequenced in a study of blood T cell repertoires in COVID-19. Profiled with immunoSEQ multiplex PCR; TCRdb holds only in-frame clones, not every one. The table lists some 150,000 clones, 80% to 90% of them singletons, with 3.5% to 5.5% in the top ten. Source material: peripheral blood. The receptors here all came from a middle-aged woman with acute or convalescent COVID-19.

For the CDR3, the DNA is TGCGCCAGCAGCCACGATGGAGGGGTTCTCTATGGCTACACCTTC. Its protein product is CASSHDGGVLYGYTF. V is TRBV4-1 and J is TRBJ1-2, with D perhaps TRBD1 (5 bases). This CDR3 region has 15 residues. The germline V gene encodes CDR1 MGHRA and CDR2 YSYEKL. V was clipped by 3 bases and J by 4 bases, with 15 bases between them.

This clone was picked up one time. The DNA of the CDR3 is TGTGCCAGCAGCCCAGGGGGCTCTGGGGCCAACGTCCTGACTTTC. It translates to CASSPGGSGANVLTF. V and J are TRBV3-1 (or the pseudogene TRBV3-2) and TRBJ2-6; 7 bases are shared with TRBD1. Germline assignment: CDR1 LGHDT and CDR2 YNNKEL (reference sequence). The CDR3 has 15 amino acids. With 4 bases clipped from V and 0 bases from J, the junction kept 0 bases outside the gene matches.

This chain joins TRBV27 and TRBJ2-2, with TRBD1 matching 10 bases. V shed 6 bases, J shed 1 base, and the junction held 11 bases outside the gene matches. This CDR3 is built from 18 residues. CDR1 is MNHEY and CDR2 is SMNVEV in the germline V gene (reference sequence). The CDR3 reads CASSRRGTGAKNTGELFF. CDR3 nucleotides: TGTGCCAGCAGCAGAAGGGGGACAGGGGCGAAGAACACCGGGGAGCTGTTTTTT.

This clone appeared once. The chain is built from TRBV5-1 and TRBJ2-2, with TRBD1 as a possible D gene (6 bases). The CDR3 is made up of 15 amino acids. Trimming left V 0 bases short and J 3 bases short, with 9 bases between. Germline assignment: CDR1 SGHRS and CDR2 YFSETQ. The CDR3 DNA sequence: TGCGCCAGCAGCTTGGACAGGGCGCACACCGGGGAGCTGTTTTTT. It specifies CASSLDRAHTGELFF.

This clone was found a few times. The rearrangement joins TRBV12-3 or TRBV12-4 to TRBJ1-2; D unresolved. The CDR3 runs 13 residues. V was clipped by 3 bases and J by 8 bases, with 13 bases between them. CDR3 sequence: CASSFTDRLGYTF. The DNA of the CDR3 is TGTGCCAGCAGTTTCACAGATCGGTTGGGCTACACCTTC.

The chain couples TRBV4-3 to TRBJ1-4; D gene uncertain. This CDR3 has 16 residues. Germline V lookup: CDR1 LGHNA, CDR2 YSLEER. Trimming pared 1 base from V and 6 bases from J, leaving 15 bases between. CDR3 in amino acids: CASSQVYKSEDEKLFF. CDR3 nucleotides: TGCGCCAGCAGCCAAGTGTATAAAAGCGAGGATGAAAAACTGTTTTTT.

V is TRBV5-1 and J is TRBJ1-2; D may be TRBD1 (6 bases). The germline V and J ends were trimmed by 7 bases and 8 bases, with 24 bases remaining between them. This CDR3 has 15 residues. Looked up from germline, CDR1 is SGHRS and CDR2 is YFSETQ. The CDR3 loop reads CASGLSGSFQGGYTF. Here the CDR3 DNA reads TGCGCCAGCGGTTTGAGTGGGTCCTTTCAGGGGGGCTACACCTTC.

V usage is TRBV2 and J usage is TRBJ1-2; the D is unclear. Germline CDR1 is SNHLY and CDR2 is FYNNEI. V lost 6 bases and J lost 8, with 16 bases in between. The CDR3 consists of 13 residues. The CDR3 DNA reads TGTGCCAGCAGGGGGTTTGGAGGGCTCGGCTACACCTTC. Translation gives CASRGFGGLGYTF.

The V and J genes are TRBV9 and TRBJ1-1; 7 nucleotides line up with TRBD1. V was pared by 3 bases and J by 0 bases, with 8 bases of the junction left unmatched. In germline, CDR1 is SGDLS, CDR2 YYNGEE. This CDR3 contains 16 residues. This CDR3 reads CASSAQGGQLNTEAFF. CDR3 bases: TGTGCCAGCAGCGCCCAAGGGGGACAGTTGAACACTGAAGCTTTCTTT.